This T cell receptor (beta chain) was found in a study of Graves' ophthalmopathy and Graves' hyperthyroidism. With 1 base removed from V and 5 bases from J, the gap between germline ends came to 14 bases. Germline CDR1 reads LNHNV; CDR2 reads YYDKDF (reference sequence). The CDR3 is 15 amino acids. As the template, RNA transcripts were used to amplify TCR beta CDR3 regions. After a first-round RT-PCR with HTBI primers, a second-round multiplex PCR was run. TCRdb independently ran MiXCR on the multiplex PCR reads; one entry per CDR3 protein. The table records around 660,000 distinct CDR3 sequences, about 41% of them present only once.

Material for sequencing was peripheral blood. The receptor was isolated from an adult man with Graves' ophthalmopathy. This chain uses TRBV15 with TRBJ1-1; a weak D match, TRBD1 (5 bases). Here the CDR3 DNA reads TGTGCCACCAGCAGAGGTGGAGGGGAATTGACTGAAGCTTTCTTT. It encodes CATSRGGGELTEAFF. Filled out from reference TRBV15 and TRBJ1-1, the complete variable domain reads DAMVIQNPRYQVTQFGKPVTLSCSQTLNHNVMYWYQQKSSQAPKLLFHYYDKDFNNEADTPDNFQSRRPNTSFCFLDIRSPGLGDTAMYLCATSRGGGELTEAFFGQGTRLTVV.